A single sample is the source of the 23 T cell receptor beta chains below, sequenced in a study of T cells after yellow fever vaccination. TCRdb recomputed calls from the 5' RACE reads with MiXCR, one row per CDR3 protein. The sample consists of around 320,000 distinct CDR3 sequences, about 10% of them appearing once. Sample: CD4+ T cells sorted from PBMCs, taken 45 days after the yellow fever booster vaccination. The receptors were gathered from a man between 18 and 35 years old who received the YFV17D yellow fever vaccine.

This clonotype was counted only a few times. CDR3 sequence: CSGSGGVETQYF. In DNA, the CDR3 is TGCAGTGGGAGCGGGGGGGTCGAGACCCAGTACTTC. The J gene is TRBJ2-5, the V gene TRBV20-1, with 10 bases fitting TRBD2. The length of the CDR3 is 12 residues. V lost 7 bases, J lost 5 bases, and 4 bases stayed unmatched. Per germline, CDR1 DFQATT and CDR2 SNEGSKA (reference sequence).

The CDR3 DNA sequence: TGCGCCAGCAGCACCAGGCCCGCGAACACCGGGGAGCTGTTTTTT. Translation: CASSTRPANTGELFF. The V call is TRBV5-1, the J call TRBJ2-2; the D is unclear. CDR1 SGHRS and CDR2 YFSETQ come from the germline V gene. The CDR3 length is 15 residues. V gave up 4 bases and J gave up 0 bases, with 10 bases separating them.

This clonotype was counted between two and nine times. The CDR3 sequence: CASSSFIGQVNYGYTF. CDR3 DNA sequence: TGTGCCAGCAGCTCATTTATCGGACAGGTGAACTATGGCTACACCTTC. This chain links TRBV28 with TRBJ1-2; 7 bases align to TRBD1. There are 16 residues in the CDR3. V dropped 6 bases and J dropped 2; count of bases not matched to a gene: 12. Germline V gene sequence: CDR1 MDHEN, CDR2 SYDVKM.

This clonotype was observed a handful of times. CDR3 nucleotides: TGTGCCAGCAGCCCAAGTCTAGCGGGGGTTGGGACCCAGTACTTC. It is translated as CASSPSLAGVGTQYF. This rearrangement joins TRBV7-9 to TRBJ2-5, with TRBD2 matching 10 bases. CDR3 size: 15 residues. With V trimmed by 5 bases and J by 7 bases, 10 bases remained unmatched. CDR1 is SEHNR, CDR2 FQNEAQ, per germline (reference sequence).

The chain combines TRBV6-5 with TRBJ2-1, with TRBD1 matching 10 bases. Germline CDR1 and CDR2: MNHEY and SVGAGI. The trim removed 5 bases at V and 7 bases at J, leaving 11 bases unmatched. CDR3 length: 16 residues. CDR3 loop: CASSTTGTGVMNEQFF. The CDR3 region has the DNA TGTGCCAGCAGTACTACCGGGACAGGGGTAATGAATGAGCAGTTCTTC.

This clonotype came up a few times. The J gene is TRBJ2-1, the V gene TRBV12-3 or TRBV12-4; TRBD2 aligns across 8 bases. This CDR3 region has 14 residues. The J segment lost 4 bases and the V segment lost 7 bases, leaving 6 bases of the junction unmatched. The CDR3 here is CASIRAGVYNEQFF. For the CDR3, the DNA is TGTGCCAGCATCCGAGCGGGGGTGTACAATGAGCAGTTCTTC.

V and J are TRBV7-9 and TRBJ2-7, with D unresolved. The CDR3 loop spans 13 amino acids. Germline assignment: CDR1 SEHNR and CDR2 FQNEAQ (reference sequence). Trimming shortened V by 2 bases and J by 2 bases, and 7 bases separated the two germline ends. The CDR3 loop is CASSLQSTYEQYF. The CDR3 DNA follows: TGTGCCAGCAGCTTACAGAGCACCTACGAGCAGTACTTC.

This clonotype has more than one count but fewer than ten. CDR3 DNA sequence: TGCAGTGCTAGAGGCGGACGTCGCCAGGAGACCCAGTACTTC. This codes for CSARGGRRQETQYF. V usage is TRBV20-1 and J usage is TRBJ2-5; unclear D gene. From germline, CDR1 is DFQATT and CDR2 SNEGSKA (reference sequence). V was clipped by 1 base and J by 5 bases, with 14 bases between them. This CDR3 has 14 residues.

CDR3 DNA: TGTGCCAGCAGGAGGCTTGGGGGGGACGACTATGGCTACACCTTC. Amino acid sequence: CASRRLGGDDYGYTF. V usage is TRBV6-1 and J usage is TRBJ1-2, with a tentative D call TRBD1 (5 bases). In germline, CDR1 is MNHNS, CDR2 SASEGT. This CDR3 is 15 amino acids long. Trimming stripped 6 bases from V and 3 bases from J, with 17 bases between.

The V call is TRBV15, the J call TRBJ2-3; 7 bases are shared with TRBD1. The CDR3 has 14 amino acids. J was trimmed by 4 bases and V by 5 bases; bases with no gene match: 6. Germline CDR1 is LNHNV and CDR2 is YYDKDF (reference sequence). In nucleotides, the CDR3 is TGTGCCACCAGCGTGGACAGGTGGGCAGATACGCAGTATTTT. As protein: CATSVDRWADTQYF.

Only a few counts were recorded for this clonotype. The junction and the germline gene differ at one end; a read error may be behind it. The gene calls are TRBV9 and TRBJ1-2; D gene ambiguous. This CDR3 has 14 residues. The germline gives CDR1 SGDLS, CDR2 YYNGEE. Written as DNA, the CDR3 is TGTGCCAGCAGCGCCCTCCCCGGGGTTTATGACTACACCTTC. This sequence encodes CASSALPGVYDYTF.

In this sample, this clonotype turned up a few times. The chain is built from TRBV5-1 and TRBJ2-5; TRBD2 aligns across 7 bases. J gave up 7 bases and V 0 bases, and 6 bases lay outside the gene matches. The CDR3 consists of 14 residues. The germline gives CDR1 SGHRS, CDR2 YFSETQ. CDR3 coding DNA: TGCGCCAGCAGCTTGGCTAGCGGTGGGGGGACCCAGTACTTC. This encodes CASSLASGGGTQYF.

In this sample, this clonotype turned up many times. The V and J genes are TRBV5-1 and TRBJ1-1; D is possibly TRBD1 (5 bases). Trimming shortened V by 3 bases and J by 2 bases, and 11 bases separated the two germline ends. CDR1 is SGHRS, CDR2 YFSETQ, per germline. This CDR3 has 14 residues. The CDR3 nucleotides are TGCGCCAGCAGCTGGGACGGGCCTAACACTGAAGCTTTCTTT. Amino acid sequence: CASSWDGPNTEAFF.

The chain is built from TRBV12-3 or TRBV12-4 and TRBJ2-2, with TRBD2 matching over 7 bases. This CDR3 is 15 amino acids long. V shed 3 bases, J shed 3 bases, and the junction held 4 bases outside the gene matches. The CDR3 here is CASSFRRGYTGELFF. DNA for the CDR3: TGTGCCAGCAGTTTCAGGCGGGGGTACACCGGGGAGCTGTTTTTT.

V and J are TRBV7-2 and TRBJ2-3; TRBD2 agrees at 9 bases. The CDR3 consists of 18 residues. CDR1 and CDR2 (germline): SGHTA, FQGNSA. The ends lost 3 bases at V and 0 bases at J; junction bases unmatched: 10. The CDR3 here is CASSFRAGGHPSTDTQYF. The CDR3 coding sequence is TGTGCCAGCAGCTTTCGGGCGGGGGGGCACCCTAGCACAGATACGCAGTATTTT.

This clonotype was counted at least ten times. The CDR3 DNA sequence: TGCGCCAGCAGCTCGGGACAGGGAGTCACCGGGGAGCTGTTTTTT. Amino acid sequence: CASSSGQGVTGELFF. J is TRBJ2-2 and V is TRBV5-1; 9 positions agree with TRBD1. Trimming at V came to 3 bases and at J to 4 bases, leaving 4 bases not matched to a gene. Per germline, CDR1 SGHRS and CDR2 YFSETQ. CDR3 length: 15 residues.

This sequence joins TRBV11-2 and TRBJ1-6; D is ambiguous. Germline V gene sequence: CDR1 SGHAT, CDR2 FQNNGV. The CDR3 loop spans 13 amino acids. Trimming cost V 5 bases and J 7 bases, with 9 bases left between them. The CDR3 nucleotides read TGTGCCAGCAGCGCGGACCTCAATTCACCCCTCCACTTT. It codes for CASSADLNSPLHF.

This clonotype has a handful of counts. The rearrangement links TRBV10-3 to TRBJ2-3, with 7 bases matching TRBD2. The trim removed 7 bases at V and 1 base at J, leaving 2 bases unmatched. This CDR3 spans 13 amino acids. Germline V lookup: CDR1 ENHRY, CDR2 SYGVKD. The CDR3 protein is CAIMAGGTDTQYF. Here the CDR3 DNA reads TGTGCCATCATGGCGGGGGGCACAGATACGCAGTATTTT.

In its sample, this clonotype was seen a few times. The chain has TRBV7-9 and TRBJ1-1; no reliable D call. This CDR3 spans 15 amino acids. V was shortened by 5 bases and J by 1 base, with 14 bases between the two germline ends. Germline-derived CDR1 and CDR2 are SEHNR and FQNEAQ (reference sequence). The CDR3 loop reads CASSGPTNRNTEAFF. CDR3 sequence (DNA): TGTGCCAGCAGCGGGCCGACTAACAGGAACACTGAAGCTTTCTTT. Complete variable domain (other parts from reference TRBV7-9 and TRBJ1-1): DTGVSQNPRHKITKRGQNVTFRCDPISEHNRLYWYRQTLGQGPEFLTYFQNEAQLEKSRLLSDRFSAERPKGSFSTLEIQRTEQGDSAMYLCASSGPTNRNTEAFFGQGTRLTVV.

The V and J genes are TRBV2 and TRBJ2-3; tentatively, D is TRBD1 (6 bases). The germline V gene encodes CDR1 SNHLY and CDR2 FYNNEI. This CDR3 has 13 residues. Trimming removed 6 bases at V and 0 bases at J, with 7 bases between. The CDR3 loop reads CASSRGSTDTQYF. The CDR3 DNA sequence: TGTGCCAGCAGCAGGGGTAGCACAGATACGCAGTATTTT.

This chain joins TRBV6-5 and TRBJ2-7, with D perhaps given as TRBD1 or TRBD2 (5 bases each). This CDR3 has 16 amino acids. The germline V and J ends were trimmed by 0 bases and 2 bases, with 14 bases remaining between them. Germline-derived CDR1 and CDR2 are MNHEY and SVGAGI. The CDR3 nucleotides are TGTGCCAGCAGTTACTCGGCGGGTCAGGGCCCCTACGAGCAGTACTTC. It translates to CASSYSAGQGPYEQYF.

This clonotype was observed a handful of times. This sequence joins TRBV12-3 or TRBV12-4 and TRBJ1-5; D is unclear. V was shortened by 5 bases and J by 6 bases, with 11 bases between the two germline ends. The CDR3 totals 13 residues. CDR3 in DNA: TGTGCCAGCAGTGACTATATGGGTCAGCCCCAGCATTTT. This sequence encodes CASSDYMGQPQHF.

In its sample, this clonotype was seen a few times. This chain uses TRBV5-5 with TRBJ2-1, with 11 bases aligning to TRBD2. Trimming cost V 1 base and J 8 bases; bases outside gene matches: 8. Per germline, CDR1 SGHKS and CDR2 YYEKEE (reference sequence). This CDR3 has 16 amino acids. The CDR3 reads CASSLLAGGPVDEQFF. In nucleotides, the CDR3 is TGTGCCAGCAGCTTGTTAGCGGGGGGGCCGGTCGATGAGCAGTTCTTC.